The 18 T cell receptor beta chains given below trace back to one sample, sequenced in a study of blood T cell repertoires in COVID-19. The repertoire was sequenced with immunoSEQ multiplex PCR; TCRdb's copy has only in-frame clones and lacks some. The sample lists under 150,000 clones; about 91% were seen once. Sequencing used peripheral blood. The receptors here all came from a human donor in a cohort sampled during active COVID-19.

This chain uses TRBV7-9 with TRBJ1-1; D unresolved. The CDR3 has 13 residues. Deletions cut 5 bases from V and 1 base from J, with 8 bases between. Per the germline V gene, CDR1 is SEHNR and CDR2 is FQNEAQ (reference sequence). The CDR3 region is CASSISGNTEAFF. CDR3 sequence (DNA): TGTGCCAGCAGCATCTCAGGGAACACTGAAGCTTTCTTT. The full variable domain, rest sourced from reference TRBV7-9 and TRBJ1-1, is DTGVSQNPRHKITKRGQNVTFRCDPISEHNRLYWYRQTLGQGPEFLTYFQNEAQLEKSRLLSDRFSAERPKGSFSTLEIQRTEQGDSAMYLCASSISGNTEAFFGQGTRLTVV.

The V call is TRBV7-9, the J call TRBJ1-3; the D is unclear. Germline V CDR1 and CDR2: SEHNR, FQNEAQ (reference sequence). This CDR3 contains 15 residues. Trimming stripped 10 bases from V and 0 bases from J, with 16 bases between. The CDR3 DNA follows: TGTGCCACTTCAGGCTCCCCAAGCTCTGGAAACACCATATATTTT. It is translated as CATSGSPSSGNTIYF.

This clone was picked up a small number of times. The chain joins TRBV10-1 to TRBJ2-7; perhaps TRBD1 as D (6 bases). Germline V gene data show CDR1 as WNHNN and CDR2 as SYGVQD (reference sequence). The V and J ends lost 7 bases and 1 base respectively, with 11 bases between them. The CDR3 is 13 residues long. In DNA, the CDR3 is TGCGCCAGCACTGGACAGTGTTCCTACGAGCAGTACTTC. Translation: CASTGQCSYEQYF.

V and J are TRBV6-4 and TRBJ1-5; the D gene is possibly TRBD1 (6 bases). This CDR3 has 16 residues. Germline CDR1 is MRHNA and CDR2 is SNTAGT. The V gene lost 2 bases and the J gene lost 7 bases, with 18 bases spanning the gap. This CDR3 reads CASSDRTVSLSQPQHF. For the CDR3, the DNA is TGTGCCAGCAGTGACAGGACAGTTTCTCTCAGCCAGCCCCAGCATTTT.

This clone was seen a handful of times. This chain joins TRBV6-5 and TRBJ2-1, with D maybe TRBD2 (5 bases). Germline V lookup: CDR1 MNHEY, CDR2 SVGAGI. CDR3 length: 15 residues. The germline V and J ends were trimmed by 7 bases and 8 bases, with 21 bases remaining between them. CDR3 amino acids: CASTWGYSSTDEQFF. In nucleotides, the CDR3 is TGTGCCAGCACATGGGGATACTCTAGCACGGATGAGCAGTTCTTC.

V usage is TRBV30 and J usage is TRBJ2-1; possibly TRBD2 for D (5 bases). The CDR3 runs to 15 residues. Germline CDR1 and CDR2: GTSNPN and SVGIG (reference sequence). Trimming stripped 0 bases from V and 0 bases from J, with 9 bases between. CDR3 sequence: CAWSVMGSSYNEQFF. Here the CDR3 DNA reads TGTGCCTGGAGTGTGATGGGGAGCTCCTACAATGAGCAGTTCTTC. The variable domain in full, completed from reference TRBV30 and TRBJ2-1, reads SQTIHQWPATLVQPVGSPLSLECTVEGTSNPNLYWYRQAAGRGLQLLFYSVGIGQISSEVPQNLSASRPQDRQFILSSKKLLLSDSGFYLCAWSVMGSSYNEQFFGPGTRLTVL.

For the CDR3, the DNA is TGTGCCAGTAGAAAGGGAGGACTAGCTAGGGGAGAGACCCAGTACTTC. As protein: CASRKGGLARGETQYF. The chain carries TRBV19 and TRBJ2-5, with TRBD2 matching 8 bases. Germline assignment: CDR1 LNHDA and CDR2 SQIVND (reference sequence). The J segment lost 4 bases and the V segment lost 6 bases, leaving 13 bases of the junction unmatched. The length of the CDR3 is 16 residues.

The V and J genes are TRBV18 and TRBJ2-2, with 7 bases identical to TRBD2. J was trimmed by 0 bases and V by 4 bases; bases with no gene match: 2. Germline CDR1 reads KGHSH; CDR2 reads LQKENI. The CDR3 sequence is 15 residues long. Here the CDR3 reads CASSRGGSNTGELFF. CDR3 DNA: TGTGCCAGCTCACGCGGGGGTTCGAACACCGGGGAGCTGTTTTTT.

The chain is built from TRBV19 and TRBJ1-1, with 7 positions matching TRBD1. Germline values: CDR1 LNHDA, CDR2 SQIVND (reference sequence). This CDR3 is 14 amino acids long. V gave up 7 bases and J gave up 7 bases; unmatched junction bases: 12. As DNA, the CDR3 is TGTGCCAGTAAAGAAGGGACAGCCGGGGGTGAAGCTTTCTTT. This gives the protein CASKEGTAGGEAFF.

This chain connects TRBV15 to TRBJ1-2, with a possible D match to TRBD1 (6 bases). From germline, CDR1 is LNHNV and CDR2 YYDKDF (reference sequence). This CDR3 region has 13 residues. V shed 2 bases and J shed 7 bases, with 11 bases lying between them. DNA for the CDR3: TGTGCCACCAGCAGACAGGGGTTGGTTGGCTACACCTTC. Protein: CATSRQGLVGYTF. The full variable domain, completed using reference TRBV15 and TRBJ1-2, is DAMVIQNPRYQVTQFGKPVTLSCSQTLNHNVMYWYQQKSSQAPKLLFHYYDKDFNNEADTPDNFQSRRPNTSFCFLDIRSPGLGDTAMYLCATSRQGLVGYTFGSGTRLTVV.

Comment on this clone: Compared with germline, one end of the junction differs, possibly owing to a read error. The chain has TRBV7-7 and TRBJ2-2; TRBD1 is a possible D gene (5 bases). Germline values: CDR1 SSHAT, CDR2 FNYEAQ (reference sequence). The CDR3 totals 14 residues. As DNA, the CDR3 is TGTGCTAGCAGCCGGACACTGAACACCGGGGAGCTGTTTTTT. Translation gives CASSRTLNTGELFF.

The chain recombines TRBV2 with TRBJ2-5; 8 bases are a match to TRBD2. V was pared by 4 bases and J by 2 bases, with 6 bases of the junction left unmatched. The CDR3 length is 15 residues. CDR1 and CDR2 (germline): SNHLY, FYNNEI. The CDR3 DNA is TGTGCCAGCAGTGGCGTAGCGGGGAGGCAAGAGACCCAGTACTTC. It codes for CASSGVAGRQETQYF.

The chain joins TRBV27 to TRBJ1-6; tentatively, D is TRBD1 (6 bases). V gave up 6 bases and J gave up 2 bases, with 11 bases separating them. CDR3 length: 15 amino acids. CDR1 is MNHEY, CDR2 SMNVEV, per germline (reference sequence). The chain's CDR3 is CASSPQGPYNSPLHF. The DNA of the CDR3 is TGTGCCAGCAGCCCACAGGGCCCCTATAATTCACCCCTCCACTTT.

The chain combines TRBV7-3 with TRBJ2-1; TRBD2 matches 12 bases. CDR1 and CDR2 from the germline V gene are SGHTA and FQGTGA. Trimming at V came to 4 bases and at J to 5 bases, leaving 3 bases not matched to a gene. This CDR3 has 15 residues. CDR3 in amino acids: CASSSSGGVNNEQFF. CDR3 coding DNA: TGTGCCAGCAGCTCTAGCGGGGGGGTGAACAATGAGCAGTTCTTC.

This chain links TRBV9 with TRBJ1-2; a weak D match, TRBD1 (6 bases). There are 13 residues in the CDR3. Germline V gene lookup returns CDR1 SGDLS and CDR2 YYNGEE. The V and J ends lost 1 base and 2 bases respectively, with 6 bases between them. CDR3 sequence reads: CASSVQGNYGYTF. The CDR3 DNA is TGTGCCAGCAGCGTACAGGGGAACTATGGCTACACCTTC.

CDR3 DNA: TGCAGCGTTGATCAGAGGGGGTTTGGCTACACCTTC. Its protein product is CSVDQRGFGYTF. The V and J genes are TRBV29-1 and TRBJ1-2, with D perhaps TRBD1 (6 bases). The V and J ends lost 3 bases and 7 bases respectively, with 12 bases between them. This CDR3 spans 12 amino acids. Germline CDR1 is SQVTM and CDR2 is ANQGSEA.

The chain uses TRBV2 and TRBJ2-3; 9 nucleotides align to TRBD1. The germline V gene encodes CDR1 SNHLY and CDR2 FYNNEI. With 5 bases clipped from V and 2 bases from J, the junction kept 5 bases outside the gene matches. This CDR3 has 15 residues. For the CDR3, the DNA is TGTGCCAGCAGTTACAGGGGGCGTCCCACAGATACGCAGTATTTT. This gives the protein CASSYRGRPTDTQYF.

This clone turned up a few times. This sequence joins TRBV7-3 and TRBJ2-3; 15 bases align to TRBD2. The CDR3 has 17 residues. Germline V CDR1 and CDR2: SGHTA, FQGTGA. J was trimmed by 5 bases and V by 4 bases; bases with no gene match: 7. The CDR3 DNA reads as TGTGCCAGCAGCTCCCGGACTAGCGGGGGGGTCGGAGATACGCAGTATTTT. Encoded protein: CASSSRTSGGVGDTQYF.